This entry features one T cell receptor (beta chain) sequence. This sample is part of a study of OX40 agonist ivuxolimab in advanced cancers. Sequencing used immunoSEQ multiplex PCR; TCRdb keeps in-frame clones, though not all of them. The data contain about 55,000 clones, around 87% of them singletons. The V gene's germline CDR1 is SGHDN and CDR2 FVKESK. V gave up 4 bases and J gave up 4 bases, with 16 bases separating them. CDR3 length: 16 amino acids. The source of this sequence is an adult with an advanced solid tumor such as melanoma, head and neck, liver or kidney cancer. This sequence joins TRBV14 and TRBJ1-4, with D perhaps matching TRBD1 (5 bases). The sequenced sample was CD4+ or CD8+ T cells sorted from blood, obtained in a trial of the OX40 agonist ivuxolimab. The CDR3: CASSPLMGRNNEKLFF. CDR3 bases: TGTGCCAGCAGCCCATTAATGGGACGGAATAATGAAAAACTGTTTTTT.